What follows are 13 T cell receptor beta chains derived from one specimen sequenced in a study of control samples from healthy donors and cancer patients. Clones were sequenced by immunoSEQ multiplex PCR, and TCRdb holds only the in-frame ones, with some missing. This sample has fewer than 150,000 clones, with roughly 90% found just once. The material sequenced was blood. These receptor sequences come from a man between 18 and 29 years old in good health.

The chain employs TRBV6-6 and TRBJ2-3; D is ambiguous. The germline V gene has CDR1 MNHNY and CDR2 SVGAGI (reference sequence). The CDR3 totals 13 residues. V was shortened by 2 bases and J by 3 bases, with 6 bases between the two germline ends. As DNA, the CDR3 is TGTGCCAGCAGTTACCCAGAGACAGATACGCAGTATTTT. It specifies CASSYPETDTQYF.

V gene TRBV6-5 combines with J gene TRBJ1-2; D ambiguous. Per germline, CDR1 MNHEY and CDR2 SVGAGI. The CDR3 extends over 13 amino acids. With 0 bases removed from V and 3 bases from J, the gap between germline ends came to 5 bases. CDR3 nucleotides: TGTGCCAGCAGTTACTCCCGGGACTATGGCTACACCTTC. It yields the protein CASSYSRDYGYTF.

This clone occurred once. CDR3 nucleotides: TGTGCCAGCAGCCCCGAACGGCTGGCAATGAGTACGCAGTTCTTC. This sequence encodes CASSPERLAMSTQFF. The chain couples TRBV7-2 to TRBJ2-1; no reliable D call. The CDR3 covers 15 residues. Germline V gives CDR1 SGHTA, CDR2 FQGNSA. Trimming took off 5 bases at V and 12 bases at J, with 23 bases between the two ends.

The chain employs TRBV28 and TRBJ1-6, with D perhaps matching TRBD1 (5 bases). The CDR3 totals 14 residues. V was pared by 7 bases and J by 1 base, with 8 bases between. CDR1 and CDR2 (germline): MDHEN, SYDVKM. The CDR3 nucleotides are TGTGCCAGCAAACAGGCATCCTATAATTCACCCCTCCACTTT. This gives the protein CASKQASYNSPLHF.

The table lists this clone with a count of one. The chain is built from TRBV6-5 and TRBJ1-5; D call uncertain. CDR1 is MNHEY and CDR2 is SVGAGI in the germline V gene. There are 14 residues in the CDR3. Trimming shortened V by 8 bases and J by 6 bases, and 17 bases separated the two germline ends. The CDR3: CASGPALLGQPQHF. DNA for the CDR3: TGTGCCAGCGGGCCGGCATTGTTAGGTCAGCCCCAGCATTTT.

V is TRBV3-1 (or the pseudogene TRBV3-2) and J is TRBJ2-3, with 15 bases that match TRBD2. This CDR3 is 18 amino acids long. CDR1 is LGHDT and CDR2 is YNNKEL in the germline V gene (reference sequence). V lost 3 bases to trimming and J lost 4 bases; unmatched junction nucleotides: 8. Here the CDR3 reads CASSHGTSGGPVADTQYF. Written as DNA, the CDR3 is TGTGCCAGCAGCCATGGGACTAGCGGGGGGCCGGTGGCAGATACGCAGTATTTT.

The chain's CDR3 is CSVEWAGGNYNEQFF. The CDR3 nucleotides are TGCAGCGTTGAGTGGGCGGGAGGGAACTACAATGAGCAGTTCTTC. The gene calls are TRBV29-1 and TRBJ2-1, with TRBD2 matching over 9 bases. CDR1 SQVTM and CDR2 ANQGSEA come from the germline V gene. Trimming at V came to 3 bases and at J to 3 bases, leaving 6 bases not matched to a gene. This CDR3 contains 15 residues.

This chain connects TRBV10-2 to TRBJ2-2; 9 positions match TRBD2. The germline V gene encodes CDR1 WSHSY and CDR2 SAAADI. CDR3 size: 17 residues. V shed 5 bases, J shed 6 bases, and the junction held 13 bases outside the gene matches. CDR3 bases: TGCGCCAGCAGTCGAACTAGCGGGTTGGTATCGGCCGGGGAGCTGTTTTTT. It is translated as CASSRTSGLVSAGELFF.

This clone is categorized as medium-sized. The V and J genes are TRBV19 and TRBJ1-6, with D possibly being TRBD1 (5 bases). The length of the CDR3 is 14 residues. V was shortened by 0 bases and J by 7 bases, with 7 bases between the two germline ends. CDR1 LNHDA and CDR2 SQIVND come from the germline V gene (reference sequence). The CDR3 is CASSIDRANSPLHF. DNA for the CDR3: TGTGCCAGTAGTATAGACAGGGCAAATTCACCCCTCCACTTT. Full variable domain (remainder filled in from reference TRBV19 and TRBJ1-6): DGGITQSPKYLFRKEGQNVTLSCEQNLNHDAMYWYRQDPGQGLRLIYYSQIVNDFQKGDIAEGYSVSREKKESFPLTVTSAQKNPTAFYLCASSIDRANSPLHFGNGTRLTVT.

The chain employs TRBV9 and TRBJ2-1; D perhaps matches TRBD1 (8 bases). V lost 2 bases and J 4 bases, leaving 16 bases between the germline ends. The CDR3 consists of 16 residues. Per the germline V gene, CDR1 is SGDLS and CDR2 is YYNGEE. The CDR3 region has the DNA TGTGCCAGCAGCGTGAGAAGCGGGACAGGATACAATGAGCAGTTCTTC. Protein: CASSVRSGTGYNEQFF.

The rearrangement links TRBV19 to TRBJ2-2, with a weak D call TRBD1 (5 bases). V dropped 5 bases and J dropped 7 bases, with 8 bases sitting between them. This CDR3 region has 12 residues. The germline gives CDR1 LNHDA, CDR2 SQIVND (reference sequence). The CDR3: CASSWGGGELFF. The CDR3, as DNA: TGTGCCAGTAGTTGGGGCGGCGGGGAGCTGTTTTTT.

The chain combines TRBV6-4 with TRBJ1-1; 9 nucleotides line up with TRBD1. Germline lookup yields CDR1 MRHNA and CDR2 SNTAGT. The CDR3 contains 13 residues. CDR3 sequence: CAGQGVLATEAFF. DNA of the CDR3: TGTGCGGGACAGGGCGTCCTAGCCACTGAAGCTTTCTTT.

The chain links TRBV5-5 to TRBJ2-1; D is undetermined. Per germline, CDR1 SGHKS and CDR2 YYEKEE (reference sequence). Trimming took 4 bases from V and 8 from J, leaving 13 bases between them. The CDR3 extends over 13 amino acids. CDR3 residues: CASSPPTSHEQFF. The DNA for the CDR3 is TGTGCCAGCAGCCCACCCACATCTCATGAGCAGTTCTTC.